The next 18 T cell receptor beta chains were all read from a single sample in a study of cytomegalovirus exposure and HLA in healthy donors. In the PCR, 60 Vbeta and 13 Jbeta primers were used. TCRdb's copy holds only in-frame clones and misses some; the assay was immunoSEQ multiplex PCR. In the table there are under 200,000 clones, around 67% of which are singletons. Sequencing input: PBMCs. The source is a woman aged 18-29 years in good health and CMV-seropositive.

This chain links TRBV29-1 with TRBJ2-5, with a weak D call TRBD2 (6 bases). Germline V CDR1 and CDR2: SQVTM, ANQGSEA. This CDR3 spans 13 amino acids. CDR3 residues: CTGGSGVGGTQYF. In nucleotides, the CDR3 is TGCACCGGAGGTTCGGGCGTGGGGGGAACCCAGTACTTC. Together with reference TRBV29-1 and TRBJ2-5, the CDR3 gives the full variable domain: SAVISQKPSRDICQRGTSLTIQCQVDSQVTMMFWYRQQPGQSLTLIATANQGSEATYESGFVIDKFPISRPNLTFSTLTVSNMSPEDSSIYLCTGGSGVGGTQYFGPGTRLLVL.

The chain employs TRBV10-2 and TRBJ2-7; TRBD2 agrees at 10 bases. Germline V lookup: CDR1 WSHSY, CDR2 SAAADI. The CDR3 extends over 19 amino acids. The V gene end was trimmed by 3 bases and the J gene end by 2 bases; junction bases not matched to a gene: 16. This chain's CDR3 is CASSDRSPALSGRPYEQYF. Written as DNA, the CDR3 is TGCGCCAGCAGTGATAGGTCCCCGGCCCTTAGCGGGAGGCCCTACGAGCAGTACTTC.

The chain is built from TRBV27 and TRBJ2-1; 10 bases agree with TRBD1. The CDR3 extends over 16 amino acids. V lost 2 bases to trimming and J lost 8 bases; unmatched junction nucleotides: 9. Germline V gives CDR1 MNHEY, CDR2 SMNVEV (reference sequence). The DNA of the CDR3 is TGTGCCAGCAGTTTAATATCTTGGGACAGGGGTCATGAGCAGTTCTTC. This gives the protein CASSLISWDRGHEQFF.

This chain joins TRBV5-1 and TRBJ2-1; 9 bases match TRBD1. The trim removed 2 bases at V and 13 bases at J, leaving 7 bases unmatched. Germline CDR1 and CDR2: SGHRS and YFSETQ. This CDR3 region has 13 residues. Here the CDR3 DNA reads TGCGCCAGCAGCTTAATGACAGGGGGAAGTCAGTTCTTC. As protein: CASSLMTGGSQFF.

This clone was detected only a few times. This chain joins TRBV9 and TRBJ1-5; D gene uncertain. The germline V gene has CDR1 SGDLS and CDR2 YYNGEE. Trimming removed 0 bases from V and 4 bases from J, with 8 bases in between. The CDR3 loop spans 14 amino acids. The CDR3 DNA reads TGTGCCAGCAGCGTAGGACATATGAATCAGCCCCAGCATTTT. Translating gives CASSVGHMNQPQHF.

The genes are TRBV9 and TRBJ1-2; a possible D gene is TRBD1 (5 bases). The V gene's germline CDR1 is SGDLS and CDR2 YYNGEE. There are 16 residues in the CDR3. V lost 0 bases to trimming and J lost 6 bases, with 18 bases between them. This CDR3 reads CASSVEGRDHHDGYTF. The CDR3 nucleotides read TGTGCCAGCAGCGTAGAAGGCAGGGATCATCATGATGGCTACACCTTC.

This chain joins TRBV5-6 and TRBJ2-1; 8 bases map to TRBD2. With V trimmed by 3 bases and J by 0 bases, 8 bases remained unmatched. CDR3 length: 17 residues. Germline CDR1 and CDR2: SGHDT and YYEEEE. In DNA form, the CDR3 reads TGTGCCAGCAGCTCGAACCTGGCGGGAGGCTCCTACAATGAGCAGTTCTTC. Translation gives CASSSNLAGGSYNEQFF.

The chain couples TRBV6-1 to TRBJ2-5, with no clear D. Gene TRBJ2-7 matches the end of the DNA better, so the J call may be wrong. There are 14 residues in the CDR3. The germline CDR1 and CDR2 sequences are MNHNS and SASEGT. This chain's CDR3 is CASSRAHLIYEQYF. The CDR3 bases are TGTGCCAGCAGTCGTGCCCACCTAATTTACGAGCAGTACTTC.

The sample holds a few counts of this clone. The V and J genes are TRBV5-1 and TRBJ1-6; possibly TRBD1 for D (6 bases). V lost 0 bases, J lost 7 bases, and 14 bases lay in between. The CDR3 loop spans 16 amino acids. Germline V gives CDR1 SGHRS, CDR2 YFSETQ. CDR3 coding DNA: TGCGCCAGCAGCTTGGGACCGGGACATAAAAATTCACCCCTCCACTTT. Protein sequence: CASSLGPGHKNSPLHF. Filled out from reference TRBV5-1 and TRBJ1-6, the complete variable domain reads KAGVTQTPRYLIKTRGQQVTLSCSPISGHRSVSWYQQTPGQGLQFLFEYFSETQRNKGNFPGRFSGRQFSNSRSEMNVSTLELGDSALYLCASSLGPGHKNSPLHFGNGTRLTVT.

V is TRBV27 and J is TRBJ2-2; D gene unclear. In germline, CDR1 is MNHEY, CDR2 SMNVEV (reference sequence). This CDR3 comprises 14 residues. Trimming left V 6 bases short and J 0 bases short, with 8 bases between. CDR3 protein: CASSPLSNTGELFF. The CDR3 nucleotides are TGTGCCAGCAGCCCCCTTTCGAACACCGGGGAGCTGTTTTTT.

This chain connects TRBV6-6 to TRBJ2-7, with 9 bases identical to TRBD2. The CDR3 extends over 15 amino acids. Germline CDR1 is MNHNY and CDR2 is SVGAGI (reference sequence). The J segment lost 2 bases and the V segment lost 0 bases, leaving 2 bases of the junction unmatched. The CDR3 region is CASSYSASGAYEQYF. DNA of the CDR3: TGTGCCAGCAGTTACTCGGCTAGCGGGGCCTACGAGCAGTACTTC.

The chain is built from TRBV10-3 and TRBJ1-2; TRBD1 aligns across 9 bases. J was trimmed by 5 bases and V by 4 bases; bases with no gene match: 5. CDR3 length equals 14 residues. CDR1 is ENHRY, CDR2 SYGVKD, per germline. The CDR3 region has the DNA TGTGCCATCAGTGCCGCCGGGACAGGGTATGGCTACACCTTC. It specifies CAISAAGTGYGYTF.

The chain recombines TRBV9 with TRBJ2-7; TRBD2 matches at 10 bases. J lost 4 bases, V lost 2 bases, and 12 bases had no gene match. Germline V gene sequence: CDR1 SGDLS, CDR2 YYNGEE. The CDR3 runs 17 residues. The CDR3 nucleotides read TGTGCCAGCAGCGTTGGGTCTAGCGGGAGTCGTGGGTACGAGCAGTACTTC. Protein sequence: CASSVGSSGSRGYEQYF.

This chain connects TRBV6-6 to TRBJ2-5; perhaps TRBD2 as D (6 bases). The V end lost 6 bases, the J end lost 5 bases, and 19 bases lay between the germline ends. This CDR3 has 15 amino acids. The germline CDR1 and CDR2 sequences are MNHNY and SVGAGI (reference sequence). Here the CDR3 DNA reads TGTGCCAGCAGGCTAGCCCAAAGTGGGGGGGAGACCCAGTACTTC. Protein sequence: CASRLAQSGGETQYF.

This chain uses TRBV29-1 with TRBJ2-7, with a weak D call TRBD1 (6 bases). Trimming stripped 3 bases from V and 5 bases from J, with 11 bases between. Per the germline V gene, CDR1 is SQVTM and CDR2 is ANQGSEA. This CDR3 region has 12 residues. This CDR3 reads CSVDQGIHEQYF. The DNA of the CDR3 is TGCAGCGTTGATCAGGGGATCCACGAGCAGTACTTC.

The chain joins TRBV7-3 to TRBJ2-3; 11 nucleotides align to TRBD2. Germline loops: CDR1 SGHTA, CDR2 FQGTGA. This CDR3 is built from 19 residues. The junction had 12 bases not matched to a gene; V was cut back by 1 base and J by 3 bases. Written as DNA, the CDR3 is TGTGCCAGCAGCTTAAATATGAGAACTAGCGGGAGTATTACAGATACGCAGTATTTT. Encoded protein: CASSLNMRTSGSITDTQYF.

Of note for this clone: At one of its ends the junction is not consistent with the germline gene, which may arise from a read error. This CDR3 reads CASIGWNYVYTF. The CDR3 DNA reads as TGTGCCAGCATTGGCTGGAACTATGTCTACACCTTC. J is TRBJ1-2 and V is TRBV14; D gene ambiguous. There are 12 residues in the CDR3. Germline CDR1 SGHDN, CDR2 FVKESK.

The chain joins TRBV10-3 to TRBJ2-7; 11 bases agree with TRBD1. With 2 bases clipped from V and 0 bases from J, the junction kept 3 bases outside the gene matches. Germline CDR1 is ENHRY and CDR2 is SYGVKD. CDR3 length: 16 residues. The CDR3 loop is CAISEMGQGDSYEQYF. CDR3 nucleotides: TGTGCCATCAGTGAGATGGGACAGGGGGACTCCTACGAGCAGTACTTC.